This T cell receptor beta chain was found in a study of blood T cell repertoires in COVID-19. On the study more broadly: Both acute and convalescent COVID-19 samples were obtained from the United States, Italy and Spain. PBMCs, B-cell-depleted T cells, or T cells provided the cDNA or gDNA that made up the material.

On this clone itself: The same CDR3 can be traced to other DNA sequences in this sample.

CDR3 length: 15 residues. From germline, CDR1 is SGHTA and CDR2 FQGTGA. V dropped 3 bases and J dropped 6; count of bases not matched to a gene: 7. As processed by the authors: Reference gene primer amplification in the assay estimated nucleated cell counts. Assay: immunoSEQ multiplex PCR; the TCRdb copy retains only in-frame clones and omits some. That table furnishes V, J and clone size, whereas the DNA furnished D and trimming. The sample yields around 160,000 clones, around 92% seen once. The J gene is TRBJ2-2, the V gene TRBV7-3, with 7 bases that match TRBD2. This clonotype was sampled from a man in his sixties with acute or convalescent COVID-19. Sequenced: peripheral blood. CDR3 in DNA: TGTGCCAGCAGCTTTTTGGGGGGGTCTGCCGGGGAGCTGTTTTTT. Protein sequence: CASSFLGGSAGELFF. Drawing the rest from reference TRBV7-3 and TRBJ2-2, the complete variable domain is GAGVSQTPSNKVTEKGKYVELRCDPISGHTALYWYRQSLGQGPEFLIYFQGTGAADDSGLPNDRFFAVRPEGSVSTLKIQRTERGDSAVYLCASSFLGGSAGELFFGEGSRLTVL.